The subject of this entry is one T cell receptor beta chain. Profiling relied on immunoSEQ multiplex PCR, and the TCRdb table lists in-frame clones only, not all of them. Of about 71,000 clones in the sample, roughly 88% were seen once. V lost 1 base and J 11 bases, leaving 6 bases between the germline ends. CDR3 size: 12 residues. The V gene's germline CDR1 is LGHDT and CDR2 YNNKEL (reference sequence). The data originate from a study of blood T cell repertoires in COVID-19. Sample: peripheral blood. This TCR was recovered from a man aged 30-40 years with acute or convalescent COVID-19. The J gene is TRBJ1-6, the V gene TRBV3-1 (or the pseudogene TRBV3-2); no clear D gene. The CDR3 bases are TGTGCCAGCAGCCAAGGGGCAACACCCCTCCACTTT. Its translation is CASSQGATPLHF.